The 24 T cell receptor beta chains reported below all come from one sample, sequenced in a study of T cell repertoires in cytomegalovirus infection. MiXCR, run by TCRdb on the reads, gives a single entry per CDR3 protein. Of 210,000 or so distinct CDR3 sequences listed, 6% to 8% were seen once; the top ten hold around 6.5%. The material sequenced was PBMCs. Every receptor here comes from a human donor in good health (CMV status not recorded). Some clones in this sample may be carry-over from other donors' samples.

This clonotype was detected ten times or more. The V call is TRBV29-1, the J call TRBJ1-1, with TRBD1 matching 7 bases. Germline CDR1 reads SQVTM; CDR2 reads ANQGSEA. The CDR3 consists of 13 residues. V was pared by 8 bases and J by 2 bases, with 8 bases of the junction left unmatched. The CDR3 bases are TGCAGCTTCCGACAGGGTGCCAACACTGAAGCTTTCTTT. Translated: CSFRQGANTEAFF.

This clonotype was detected many times. This sequence joins TRBV29-1 and TRBJ1-1; D unresolved. Trimming cost V 7 bases and J 0 bases, with 18 bases left between them. Germline CDR1 and CDR2: SQVTM and ANQGSEA. CDR3 length equals 15 residues. CDR3: CSAIFPTPMNTEAFF. In nucleotides, the CDR3 is TGCAGCGCTATCTTTCCGACACCCATGAACACTGAAGCTTTCTTT.

This clonotype was found a few times. V and J are TRBV5-1 and TRBJ2-5; TRBD1 matches 7 bases. CDR1 is SGHRS, CDR2 YFSETQ, per germline. CDR3 length: 16 amino acids. With 0 bases clipped from V and 1 base from J, the junction kept 6 bases outside the gene matches. CDR3 sequence (DNA): TGCGCCAGCAGCTTGGCCTCGGCAGGGGGCCAAGAGACCCAGTACTTC. Residues: CASSLASAGGQETQYF.

This clonotype showed up many times. The chain links TRBV6-2 or TRBV6-3 to TRBJ2-3; 10 bases match TRBD2. CDR1 and CDR2 from the germline V gene are MNHEY and SVGEGT. Trimming at V came to 4 bases and at J to 10 bases, leaving 8 bases not matched to a gene. The CDR3 loop spans 14 amino acids. In nucleotides, the CDR3 is TGTGCCAGCAGTTTAGCGGGGGGCACACGTTCGCAGTATTTT. It yields the protein CASSLAGGTRSQYF.

This clonotype has ten or more counts. The rearrangement uses TRBV6-1 and TRBJ2-1; no reliable D call. This CDR3 has 14 residues. Trimming removed 6 bases at V and 1 base at J, with 10 bases between. Germline CDR1 and CDR2: MNHNS and SASEGT. The CDR3 loop is CASSRTGSYNEQFF. The CDR3 coding sequence is TGTGCCAGCAGCAGAACCGGGTCCTACAATGAGCAGTTCTTC.

This clonotype has at least ten counts. This chain uses TRBV10-2 with TRBJ1-4; a weak D match, TRBD1 (6 bases). This CDR3 comprises 13 residues. CDR1 is WSHSY, CDR2 SAAADI, per germline. V was pared by 8 bases and J by 5 bases, with 12 bases between. DNA for the CDR3: TGCGCCAGCGGGGGCAGGATAAATGAAAAACTGTTTTTT. Protein product: CASGGRINEKLFF.

In this sample, this clonotype turned up many times. This chain links TRBV7-2 with TRBJ2-5, with D perhaps matching TRBD2 (7 bases). From germline, CDR1 is SGHTA and CDR2 FQGNSA. Deletions cut 3 bases from V and 1 base from J, with 9 bases between. The CDR3 runs 14 residues. CDR3 sequence: CASSLRGPQETQYF. CDR3 DNA sequence: TGTGCCAGCAGCTTGCGGGGGCCCCAAGAGACCCAGTACTTC.

About this clonotype: This may stem from a read error, because a much larger clone lies one nucleotide away. The chain links TRBV9 to TRBJ2-1, with 9 nucleotides matching TRBD1. The germline CDR1 and CDR2 sequences are SGDLS and YYNGEE. V trimming: 4 bases; J trimming: 1 base; junction bases outside the gene matches: 6. There are 16 residues in the CDR3. The CDR3 is CASSLEGQGSYNEQFF. CDR3 coding DNA: TGTGCCAGCAGCTTGGAGGGACAGGGATCCTACAATGAGCAGTTCTTC.

This clonotype was seen many times. This chain links TRBV12-3 or TRBV12-4 with TRBJ2-2; D may be TRBD2 (6 bases). The CDR3 is made up of 16 amino acids. V lost 2 bases and J lost 4, with 14 bases in between. The CDR3 region is CASSLRSGAGTGELFF. In nucleotides, the CDR3 is TGTGCCAGCAGTTTACGGTCCGGAGCGGGCACCGGGGAGCTGTTTTTT.

There are many counts of this clonotype. The chain uses TRBV7-2 and TRBJ1-2, with 9 bases fitting TRBD1. V shed 7 bases, J shed 8 bases, and the junction held 8 bases outside the gene matches. Germline CDR1 and CDR2: SGHTA and FQGNSA. The CDR3 spans 13 residues. CDR3 coding DNA: TGTGCCAGCACCCGAGGGACAGGGAAAGGCTACACCTTC. Amino acid sequence: CASTRGTGKGYTF.

This clonotype showed up many times. The J gene is TRBJ1-1, the V gene TRBV2, with D tentatively TRBD1 (5 bases). Looked up from germline, CDR1 is SNHLY and CDR2 is FYNNEI. V was shortened by 5 bases and J by 2 bases, with 15 bases between the two germline ends. The CDR3 spans 15 residues. The CDR3, as DNA: TGTGCCAGCAGTAGGTTAGGGGCGGGAAACACTGAAGCTTTCTTT. This translates into CASSRLGAGNTEAFF.

The sample holds many counts of this clonotype. The rearrangement links TRBV6-2 or TRBV6-3 to TRBJ1-5; D remains ambiguous. The germline V gene has CDR1 MNHEY and CDR2 SVGEGT. This CDR3 region has 14 residues. Trimming took off 2 bases at V and 3 bases at J, with 8 bases between the two ends. CDR3 region: CASSYLADNQPQHF. The CDR3 coding sequence is TGTGCCAGCAGTTACCTGGCAGACAATCAGCCCCAGCATTTT.

This clonotype was seen at least ten times. The chain employs TRBV6-6 and TRBJ2-1, with TRBD2 matching over 12 bases. The CDR3 extends over 14 amino acids. Germline lookup yields CDR1 MNHNY and CDR2 SVGAGI (reference sequence). Trimming removed 5 bases from V and 6 bases from J; junction bases left unmatched: 2. CDR3 residues: CASSRLAGVNEQFF. CDR3 bases: TGTGCCAGCAGTCGACTAGCGGGGGTCAATGAGCAGTTCTTC.

This clonotype was picked up many times. V is TRBV20-1 and J is TRBJ1-2, with D perhaps matching TRBD1 (5 bases). V was cut by 6 bases and J by 4 bases, with 15 bases left in between. There are 13 residues in the CDR3. CDR1 is DFQATT and CDR2 is SNEGSKA in the germline V gene (reference sequence). Here the CDR3 reads CSAKGTLFYGYTF. In nucleotides, the CDR3 is TGCAGTGCGAAGGGGACCCTCTTCTATGGCTACACCTTC.

Many counts were recorded for this clonotype. The chain couples TRBV20-1 to TRBJ1-4; 8 nucleotides line up with TRBD1. In germline, CDR1 is DFQATT, CDR2 SNEGSKA (reference sequence). The V gene end was trimmed by 3 bases and the J gene end by 3 bases; junction bases not matched to a gene: 6. The CDR3 is 15 amino acids. The CDR3: CSARVRGQANEKLFF. CDR3 sequence (DNA): TGCAGTGCTAGGGTCAGGGGGCAAGCTAATGAAAAACTGTTTTTT.

In this sample, this clonotype turned up many times. The chain has TRBV7-2 and TRBJ2-7, with D unresolved. With 4 bases removed from V and 1 base from J, the gap between germline ends came to 5 bases. Germline V gene lookup returns CDR1 SGHTA and CDR2 FQGNSA. CDR3 length equals 12 residues. The CDR3 here is CASSSRSYEQYF. The CDR3 nucleotides are TGTGCCAGCAGCTCGCGATCCTACGAGCAGTACTTC.

This clonotype was counted many times. The chain joins TRBV5-1 to TRBJ2-1, with TRBD2 as a possible D gene (6 bases). Germline CDR1 reads SGHRS; CDR2 reads YFSETQ. Trimming took 4 bases from V and 8 from J, leaving 19 bases between them. CDR3 length: 15 amino acids. The CDR3 sequence: CASSQNLASGDEQFF. The CDR3 DNA reads as TGCGCCAGCAGCCAAAACCTAGCGTCGGGCGATGAGCAGTTCTTC. The full variable domain, its missing parts supplied by reference TRBV5-1 and TRBJ2-1, is KAGVTQTPRYLIKTRGQQVTLSCSPISGHRSVSWYQQTPGQGLQFLFEYFSETQRNKGNFPGRFSGRQFSNSRSEMNVSTLELGDSALYLCASSQNLASGDEQFFGPGTRLTVL.

This clonotype was picked up many times. The genes are TRBV10-1 and TRBJ2-2, with a weak D call TRBD1 (5 bases). Trimming took off 6 bases at V and 0 bases at J, with 8 bases between the two ends. The germline V gene has CDR1 WNHNN and CDR2 SYGVQD (reference sequence). The CDR3 has 14 residues. CDR3 amino acids: CASRPTANTGELFF. Written as DNA, the CDR3 is TGCGCCAGCAGACCGACAGCGAACACCGGGGAGCTGTTTTTT.

This clonotype was counted at least ten times. The chain links TRBV12-3 or TRBV12-4 to TRBJ2-1, with D possibly TRBD2 on 5 matching bases. The CDR3 has 14 residues. With 3 bases removed from V and 3 bases from J, the gap between germline ends came to 9 bases. CDR3 sequence (DNA): TGTGCCAGCAGTTTGAGCGGCAACTACAATGAGCAGTTCTTC. It codes for CASSLSGNYNEQFF.

This rearrangement joins TRBV5-4 to TRBJ1-2; D ambiguous. This CDR3 comprises 15 residues. Germline V lookup: CDR1 SGHNT, CDR2 YYREEE (reference sequence). Deletions cut 4 bases from V and 7 bases from J, with 20 bases between. For the CDR3, the DNA is TGTGCCAGCAGCATCCCGACGCCAGACTCGGGTGGCTACACCTTC. Translated, it gives CASSIPTPDSGGYTF.

This clonotype was recorded at least ten times. The chain has TRBV7-2 and TRBJ2-3; 7 bases line up with TRBD1. Germline loops: CDR1 SGHTA, CDR2 FQGNSA. V was clipped by 4 bases and J by 6 bases; unmatched bases: 4. This CDR3 contains 13 residues. The DNA for the CDR3 is TGTGCCAGCAGCTGGAACAGGGGTGATACGCAGTATTTT. Protein sequence: CASSWNRGDTQYF.

This clonotype was detected many times. The genes are TRBV7-2 and TRBJ2-7; tentatively, D is TRBD1 or TRBD2 (5 bases each). From germline, CDR1 is SGHTA and CDR2 FQGNSA. This CDR3 is built from 16 residues. V gave up 3 bases and J gave up 1 base, with 16 bases separating them. In DNA form, the CDR3 reads TGTGCCAGCAGCTTCTCCGAGGGGTCCCTTTCCTACGAGCAGTACTTC. Its translation: CASSFSEGSLSYEQYF.

This clonotype was recorded a few times. The chain recombines TRBV14 with TRBJ2-2; 10 bases fit TRBD1. This CDR3 contains 17 residues. The germline V gene has CDR1 SGHDN and CDR2 FVKESK. V was pared by 2 bases and J by 4 bases, with 7 bases of the junction left unmatched. For the CDR3, the DNA is TGTGCCAGCAGCCAACTGACAGGGGGCGAGGTCACCGGGGAGCTGTTTTTT. It yields the protein CASSQLTGGEVTGELFF. The full variable domain, in which reference TRBV14 and TRBJ2-2 provide the parts outside the CDR3, is EAGVTQFPSHSVIEKGQTVTLRCDPISGHDNLYWYRRVMGKEIKFLLHFVKESKQDESGMPNNRFLAERTGGTYSTLKVQPAELEDSGVYFCASSQLTGGEVTGELFFGEGSRLTVL.

This clonotype has only a few counts. The V gene is TRBV23-1, the J gene TRBJ2-7, with 8 bases matching TRBD2. TRBV23-1 is classed as an ORF, of uncertain function. This CDR3 contains 17 residues. Trimming took 0 bases from V and 2 from J; bases not matched to a gene: 9. This chain's CDR3 is CASSQSLSRGGPYEQYF. The CDR3 DNA follows: TGCGCCAGCAGTCAATCCCTCTCCCGGGGGGGTCCCTACGAGCAGTACTTC.